This T cell receptor beta chain emerged from a study of T-cell reconstitution after alpha-beta-depleted transplantation in children. This clonotype was counted ten times or more. Its specificity is unknown. The CDR3 is 14 amino acids. Germline lookup yields CDR1 DFQATT and CDR2 SNEGSKA (reference sequence). V was pared by 0 bases and J by 7 bases, with 13 bases between. Findings of the study overall: T cells produced anew were the main source of T-cell counts and diversity one year after transplant. Some patients' high day-60 TCRbeta diversity was attributed to recipient cells surviving conditioning. At around two months after transplant, the alpha-beta T cells were reportedly derived from several hundred expanded clones that came from non-depleted graft cells.

During its preparation, the TCRbeta library received unique molecular identifiers. A single record per CDR3 protein comes from TCRdb applying MiXCR to the PCR reads. The data contain 180,000 or so distinct CDR3 sequences, just under 6.5% of them singletons. This chain uses TRBV20-1 with TRBJ2-1, with D perhaps matching TRBD2 (7 bases). This TCR was sampled from a girl in the first two years of life with combined immunodeficiency, due to receive a stem cell transplant. The sequences come from PBMCs, collected before TCRalphabeta/CD19-depleted stem cell transplant. The CDR3 DNA is TGCAGTGCTAGAGAGGGGGGGGGGCCAAATGAGCAGTTCTTC. Its protein product is CSAREGGGPNEQFF.